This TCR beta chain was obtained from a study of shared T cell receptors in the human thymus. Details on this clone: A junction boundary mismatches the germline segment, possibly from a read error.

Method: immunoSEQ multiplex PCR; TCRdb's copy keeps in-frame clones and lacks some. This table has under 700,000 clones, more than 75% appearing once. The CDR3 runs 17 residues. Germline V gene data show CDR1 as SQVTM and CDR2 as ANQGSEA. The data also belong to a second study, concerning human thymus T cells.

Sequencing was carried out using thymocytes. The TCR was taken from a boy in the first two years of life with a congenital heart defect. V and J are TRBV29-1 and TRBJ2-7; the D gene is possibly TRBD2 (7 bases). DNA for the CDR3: TGCAGGGTTGAAGGTGTGGGGGGGCGGGAGTGGTTGCACGAGCAGTACTTC. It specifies CRVEGVGGREWLHEQYF.